A single sample gave rise to the 6 T cell receptor beta chains below, sequenced in a study of T cells in Graves' hyperthyroidism and ophthalmopathy. What was amplified from RNA transcripts were TCR beta CDR3 regions. HTBI primers were used for first-round RT-PCR of the TCR CDR3. One entry per CDR3 protein, called by TCRdb with MiXCR from the multiplex PCR reads. Counted here are fewer than 500,000 distinct CDR3 sequences, roughly 15% occurring once; the ten biggest clones make up about 19%. Specimen: blood. All receptors come from a woman in her 30s with Graves' ophthalmopathy.

In this sample, this clonotype turned up a few times. At one of its ends the junction is not consistent with the germline gene, which may arise from a read error. V usage is TRBV5-1 and J usage is TRBJ2-2; TRBD2 might be the D (6 bases). CDR1 and CDR2 (germline): SGHRS, YFSETQ. This CDR3 has 17 residues. The CDR3 reads CASSYTTQKTNTGGLFF. CDR3 sequence (DNA): TGCGCCAGCAGCTATACTACACAAAAAACGAACACCGGGGGGCTGTTTTTT.

This clonotype was detected ten times or more. The chain has TRBV2 and TRBJ2-1, with D unclear. The CDR3 is made up of 12 amino acids. V gave up 0 bases and J gave up 8 bases, with 5 bases separating them. The germline V gene has CDR1 SNHLY and CDR2 FYNNEI. The DNA of the CDR3 is TGTGCCAGCAGTGAAGCGGCCTATGAGCAGTTCTTC. It encodes CASSEAAYEQFF.

The sample holds many counts of this clonotype. The chain carries TRBV3-1 and TRBJ1-6, with D maybe TRBD1 (6 bases). Trimming left V 4 bases short and J 7 bases short, with 14 bases between. The CDR3 sequence is 15 residues long. Looked up from germline, CDR1 is LGHDT and CDR2 is YNNKEL (reference sequence). CDR3 amino acids: CASSLAGTTNSPLHF. CDR3 coding DNA: TGTGCCAGCAGCCTAGCCGGGACAACAAATTCACCCCTCCACTTT.

This clonotype was seen repeatedly, ten times or more. This rearrangement joins TRBV12-5 to TRBJ1-1; weak D call: TRBD1 (6 bases). The CDR3 extends over 15 amino acids. V was cut by 7 bases and J by 0 bases, with 15 bases left in between. CDR1 is LGHNT, CDR2 FRNRAP, per germline. For the CDR3, the DNA is TGTGCTAGTGTCAACGGACAGTTTTTGAACACTGAAGCTTTCTTT. It encodes CASVNGQFLNTEAFF.

The V call is TRBV6-2 or TRBV6-3, the J call TRBJ2-1; no definite D call. This CDR3 spans 12 amino acids. Germline lookup yields CDR1 MNHEY and CDR2 SVGEGT. Trimming took 0 bases from V and 9 from J, leaving 6 bases between them. The chain's CDR3 is CASSYSTTEQFF. CDR3 nucleotides: TGTGCCAGCAGTTACTCGACCACTGAGCAGTTCTTC.

This clonotype showed up just a few times. This chain joins TRBV12-5 and TRBJ2-7; TRBD1 might be the D (6 bases). From germline, CDR1 is LGHNT and CDR2 FRNRAP. V lost 3 bases, J lost 7 bases, and 13 bases lay in between. The CDR3 covers 13 residues. In nucleotides, the CDR3 is TGTGCTAGTGGTTTTCCTGGGGGCCTTGAGCAGTACTTC. Amino acids: CASGFPGGLEQYF. The complete variable domain, with remaining parts taken from reference TRBV12-5 and TRBJ2-7, reads DARVTQTPRHKVTEMGQEVTMRCQPILGHNTVFWYRQTMMQGLELLAYFRNRAPLDDSGMPKDRFSAEMPDATLATLKIQPSEPRDSAVYFCASGFPGGLEQYFGPGTRLTVT.